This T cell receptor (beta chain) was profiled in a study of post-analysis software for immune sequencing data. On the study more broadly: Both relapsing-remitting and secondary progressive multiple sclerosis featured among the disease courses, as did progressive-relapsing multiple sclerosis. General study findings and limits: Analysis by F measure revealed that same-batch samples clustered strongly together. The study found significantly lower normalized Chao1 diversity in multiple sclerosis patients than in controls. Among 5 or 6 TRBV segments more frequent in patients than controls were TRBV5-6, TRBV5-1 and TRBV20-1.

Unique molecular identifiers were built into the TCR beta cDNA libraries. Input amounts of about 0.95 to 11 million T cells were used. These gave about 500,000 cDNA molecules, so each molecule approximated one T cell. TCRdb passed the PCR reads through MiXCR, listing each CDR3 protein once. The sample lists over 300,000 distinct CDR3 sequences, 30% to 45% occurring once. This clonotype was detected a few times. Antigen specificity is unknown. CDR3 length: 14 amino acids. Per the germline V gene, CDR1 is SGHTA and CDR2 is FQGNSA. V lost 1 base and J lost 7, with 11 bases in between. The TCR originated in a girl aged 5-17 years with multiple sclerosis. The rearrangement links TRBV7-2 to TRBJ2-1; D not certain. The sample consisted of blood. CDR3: CASSLEPSENEQFF. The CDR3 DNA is TGTGCCAGCAGCTTAGAACCATCGGAAAATGAGCAGTTCTTC.